The rows below give T cell receptor beta chains drawn from one sample of a study of HIV-infected patients and healthy controls. MiXCR was run by TCRdb on the 5' RACE reads, yielding one entry per CDR3 protein. This table holds 15,000 to 20,000 distinct CDR3 sequences, approximately 9% found once. The sequenced sample was blood, obtained during antiretroviral therapy. These receptors came from an adult with HIV infection. CDR3s include the opening cysteine and the closing phenylalanine or tryptophan. The D gene is left open where the match is weak. A row's size may be missing; if present it is once, few, many or a size class.

TRBV30	TRBJ2-3	TRBD2	many	TGTGCCCTGAGAAGCGGGGGCAGCACAGATACGCAGTATTTT	CALRSGGSTDTQYF
TRBV25-1	TRBJ1-4	-	many	TGTGCCAGCAGTACTCAAGGGGAACTGTTTTTT	CASSTQGELFF
TRBV6-5	TRBJ2-1	-	many	TGTGCCAGCAGTTATGCGGGTGACAATGAGCAGTTCTTC	CASSYAGDNEQFF
TRBV3-1	TRBJ2-2	-	few	TGTGCCAGCGGTAAAGGGGGGACCGGGGAGCTGTTTTTT	CASGKGGTGELFF
TRBV6-6	TRBJ2-4	-	few	TGTGCCAGCAGTTACGGTTTTATGGCCAAAAACATTCAGTACTTC	CASSYGFMAKNIQYF
TRBV4-1	TRBJ2-3	TRBD2	many	TGCGCCAGCAGCCAATGGGGAGGGACGGGGGGCACAGATACGCAGTATTTT	CASSQWGGTGGTDTQYF
TRBV11-3	TRBJ2-2	-	medium-sized	TGTGCCAGCAGCTTAGAGGCGGGACGGACCGGGGAGCTGTTTTTT	CASSLEAGRTGELFF
TRBV7-9	TRBJ2-3	TRBD2	-	TGTGCCAGCAGCCCTCGGGAGGCGGTCACAGATACGCAGTATTTT	CASSPREAVTDTQYF
TRBV5-1	TRBJ2-6	-	many	TGCGCCAGCAGCCCGGACGGATCTGGGGCCAACGTCCTGACTTTC	CASSPDGSGANVLTF
TRBV20-1	TRBJ2-3	-	many	TGCAGTGCTAGTGGATTTGTGGCAGCACCAGATACGCAGTATTTT	CSASGFVAAPDTQYF
TRBV7-9	TRBJ2-1	-	many	TGTGCCAGCAGCGTAGGAGGGGAGCAGTTCTTC	CASSVGGEQFF
TRBV7-9	TRBJ2-1	TRBD2	many	TGTGCCAGCAGCTTAGTAGCGGGATTGCGATGGAATGAGCAGTTCTTC	CASSLVAGLRWNEQFF
TRBV19	TRBJ2-7	-	many	TGTGCCAGTAGTGGCAGGCTCGGCGAGCAGTACTTC	CASSGRLGEQYF
TRBV6-6	TRBJ2-3	-	once	TGTGCCAGCAGTTCCCGACTGTTCTCAGATACGCAGTATTTT	CASSSRLFSDTQYF
TRBV5-5	TRBJ1-5	-	many	TGTGCCAGCAGCTTGGAGTTGGGACCCTATGTTCCCCAGCATTTT	CASSLELGPYVPQHF
TRBV7-9	TRBJ2-7	-	many	TGTGCCAGCAGCTGGACTTTTAGCTACGAGCAGTACTTC	CASSWTFSYEQYF
TRBV4-2	TRBJ1-5	TRBD1	many	TGTGCCAGCAGCCGAGACAGGGTGAATCAGCCCCAGCATTTT	CASSRDRVNQPQHF
TRBV3-1	TRBJ2-2	TRBD2	many	TGTGCCAGCAGCCAAGATAGGGGACTACTAATGAACACCGGGGAGCTGTTTTTT	CASSQDRGLLMNTGELFF
TRBV3-1	TRBJ2-1	TRBD1	many	TGTGCCAGCAGCCAAAGGGGGCACTACAATGAGCAGTTCTTC	CASSQRGHYNEQFF
TRBV28	TRBJ2-3	TRBD2	few	TGTGCCAGCCAGCGGGGGGGCACAGATACGCAGTATTTT	CASQRGGTDTQYF
TRBV5-5	TRBJ2-7	TRBD2	many	TGTGCCAGCAGCTTGTGGGAGGGGTTAACGGGATACTTC	CASSLWEGLTGYF
TRBV11-2	TRBJ2-7	-	many	TGTGCCAGCAGACGGACGGGGGAAGGGTACGAGCAGTACTTC	CASRRTGEGYEQYF
TRBV6-2/TRBV6-3	TRBJ2-7	-	many	TGTGCCAGCAGTTTTCCTTCTGAGCAGTACTTC	CASSFPSEQYF
TRBV7-2	TRBJ2-1	-	many	TGTGCCAGCAGCGGGGACTTCTCCAGCTCCTACAATGAGCAGTTCTTC	CASSGDFSSSYNEQFF
TRBV28	TRBJ2-7	-	-	TGTGCCAGCAGTCCGGTTAGCTCCTACGAGCAGTACTTC	CASSPVSSYEQYF
TRBV7-9	TRBJ1-4	-	many	TGTGCCAGCAGCTTAGCGCCCGGGCAGGTTAATGAAAAACTGTTTTTT	CASSLAPGQVNEKLFF
TRBV27	TRBJ1-3	-	many	TGTGCCAGCAGTACCCATGAGAGCTCTGGAAACACCATATATTTT	CASSTHESSGNTIYF
TRBV28	TRBJ1-1	TRBD1	-	TGTGCCAGCAGTCACGGGACAGGGGTACTGATGAACACTGAAGCTTTCTTT	CASSHGTGVLMNTEAFF
TRBV2	TRBJ1-5	-	-	TGTGCCAGCAGTTCCATTGGGACCGATAGCAATCAGCCCCAGCATTTT	CASSSIGTDSNQPQHF
TRBV6-5	TRBJ1-5	-	medium-sized	TGTGCCAGCAGTTACTCGTCAGTTGATCAGCCCCAGCATTTT	CASSYSSVDQPQHF
TRBV7-9	TRBJ1-1	-	many	TGTGCCAGCAGCCCCGGGCCACCGGGCCTTTGGGACACTGAAGCTTTCTTT	CASSPGPPGLWDTEAFF
TRBV5-1	TRBJ1-4	-	many	TGCGCCAGCAGCTTCAGCGGAACTAATGAAAAACTGTTTTTT	CASSFSGTNEKLFF
TRBV10-3	TRBJ2-2	-	many	TGTGCCATCGGTAGACCCGGAGATCTCGACACCGGGGAGCTGTTTTTT	CAIGRPGDLDTGELFF
TRBV12-3/TRBV12-4	TRBJ2-1	TRBD2	many	TGTGCCAGCATTGGGACTAGCGGAGCCCTCAAGCAGCAGTTCTTC	CASIGTSGALKQQFF
TRBV29-1	TRBJ2-7	-	many	TGCAGCGTTGAAGGCAGGGGTACCTACGAGCAGTACTTC	CSVEGRGTYEQYF
TRBV20-1	TRBJ2-1	-	many	TGCAGTGCTAGTTTCCGGGGGCCCCTCAATGAGCAGTTCTTC	CSASFRGPLNEQFF
TRBV27	TRBJ2-5	TRBD2	-	TGTGCCAGTCGACTAGCCCCGAAAGAGACCCAGTACTTC	CASRLAPKETQYF
TRBV7-9	TRBJ2-3	-	-	TGTGCCAGCAGCCCTGGTAGTCCCAATACGCAGTATTTT	CASSPGSPNTQYF
TRBV10-3	TRBJ2-2	-	many	TGTGCCATCAGTGATTCGATAAGGGGCACCGGGGAGCTGTTTTTT	CAISDSIRGTGELFF
TRBV7-9	TRBJ2-7	TRBD1	-	TGTGCCAGCAGCTTTAGGGACAGACCTTACGAGCAGTACTTC	CASSFRDRPYEQYF
TRBV2	TRBJ2-5	-	many	TGTGCCAGCAGTGATTCCAGCCAAGAGACCCAGTACTTC	CASSDSSQETQYF
TRBV29-1	TRBJ2-2	TRBD1	many	TGCAGCGCTACAGGGGGCTCGGACACCGGGGAGCTGTTTTTT	CSATGGSDTGELFF
TRBV10-1	TRBJ2-1	TRBD2	many	TGCGCCAGCAGTTTAGCGGGAGCCCAGTCGAATGAGCAGTTCTTC	CASSLAGAQSNEQFF